These 10 T cell receptor beta chains were all obtained from the same sample, sequenced in a study of T cell responses to AZD1222 COVID-19 vaccine (dated by TCRdb to the early 2020s). The library was built by means of the immunoSEQ multiplex PCR assay. The table was pulled from immuneACCESS by TCRdb, which kept in-frame rearrangements only. Such tables lose some clones; where checked, under half of the loss comes from unresolved V genes, and the rest has no known cause. This sample holds over 95,000 clones; 87% were observed only once. Of the sample, 2.5% to 3% falls within the top ten clones. Taken with the paper, the label for time point translates to: baseline before first vaccination. The sample here was peripheral blood, taken on day 0 of AZD1222 vaccination. The origin of the receptors is an adult in good health.

The V gene is TRBV27, the J gene TRBJ2-1; D gene uncertain. This CDR3 comprises 12 residues. Germline lookup yields CDR1 MNHEY and CDR2 SMNVEV (reference sequence). V lost 2 bases, J lost 4 bases, and 3 bases lay in between. CDR3 nucleotides: TGTGCCAGCAGTTTAGGGTACAATGAGCAGTTCTTC. Its translation: CASSLGYNEQFF.

The chain uses TRBV30 and TRBJ1-1; the D is unclear. This CDR3 contains 14 residues. Germline V gene data show CDR1 as GTSNPN and CDR2 as SVGIG (reference sequence). The ends were cut back, 3 bases at V and 3 bases at J, with 14 bases in the middle. CDR3 protein: CAWSGPPRDTEAFF. The CDR3 bases are TGTGCCTGGAGCGGGCCCCCTCGGGACACTGAAGCTTTCTTT.

This chain uses TRBV24-1 with TRBJ1-5; D is ambiguous. This CDR3 contains 14 residues. Trimming took 0 bases from V and 0 from J, leaving 2 bases between them. Germline CDR1 is KGHDR and CDR2 is SFDVKD. The CDR3 protein is CATSDLNSNQPQHF. The CDR3 nucleotides are TGTGCCACCAGTGATTTGAATAGCAATCAGCCCCAGCATTTT.

The rearrangement uses TRBV3-1 (or the pseudogene TRBV3-2) and TRBJ2-5, with D perhaps matching TRBD2 (6 bases). Trimming removed 3 bases at V and 7 bases at J, with 18 bases between. CDR1 and CDR2 from the germline V gene are LGHDT and YNNKEL (reference sequence). This CDR3 is built from 15 residues. The CDR3 loop is CASSQDPGAGGTQYF. The CDR3 DNA reads as TGTGCCAGCAGCCAGGACCCCGGGGCCGGGGGGACCCAGTACTTC.

The chain uses TRBV5-5 and TRBJ1-2; 8 nucleotides match TRBD1. The germline gives CDR1 SGHKS, CDR2 YYEKEE (reference sequence). The CDR3 spans 17 residues. V lost 0 bases to trimming and J lost 1 base; unmatched junction nucleotides: 8. The CDR3 here is CASSLVVQGAGNYGYTF. The CDR3 coding sequence is TGTGCCAGCAGCTTGGTGGTGCAGGGGGCGGGTAACTATGGCTACACCTTC.

J is TRBJ2-5 and V is TRBV27; weak D call: TRBD1 (6 bases). The CDR3 consists of 14 residues. Trimming pared 2 bases from V and 5 bases from J, leaving 12 bases between. Germline V gene sequence: CDR1 MNHEY, CDR2 SMNVEV (reference sequence). The DNA for the CDR3 is TGTGCCAGCAGTTTACAGGGGCTGGGGGAGACCCAGTACTTC. Translating gives CASSLQGLGETQYF.

The CDR3 coding sequence is TGTGCCAGCAGCCAAGAAATAGGTTCACCCCTCCACTTT. It specifies CASSQEIGSPLHF. The J gene is TRBJ1-6, the V gene TRBV4-2, with D hard to call. This CDR3 has 13 amino acids. V lost 0 bases, J lost 9 bases, and 6 bases lay in between. From germline, CDR1 is LGHNA and CDR2 YNFKEQ.

CDR3 coding DNA: TGTGCCAGCAGTTCATCGGACCACCTTCAGGGGGAGACCCAGTACTTC. This encodes CASSSSDHLQGETQYF. This sequence joins TRBV6-2 or TRBV6-3 and TRBJ2-5, with a tentative D call TRBD1 (6 bases). Per the germline V gene, CDR1 is MNHEY and CDR2 is SVGEGT. The CDR3 sequence is 16 residues long. Trimming removed 4 bases from V and 5 bases from J, with 20 bases in between.

Within the sample, this clone is medium-sized (0.01 to 0.1%). This chain uses TRBV5-6 with TRBJ1-5, with D hard to call. Per germline, CDR1 SGHDT and CDR2 YYEEEE. CDR3 size: 17 residues. Trimming stripped 3 bases from V and 0 bases from J, with 16 bases between. CDR3 loop: CASSWGGAGGSNQPQHF. CDR3 DNA: TGTGCCAGCAGCTGGGGAGGAGCAGGCGGTAGCAATCAGCCCCAGCATTTT.

The count of this clone is one. The chain joins TRBV6-5 to TRBJ1-2; possible D gene TRBD1, 5 bases. The CDR3 is 13 residues long. CDR1 is MNHEY, CDR2 SVGAGI, per germline. V was trimmed by 6 bases and J by 8 bases, leaving 16 bases between them. The CDR3 region has the DNA TGTGCCAGCAGCCTCGACAGCCTTGAGGGCTACACCTTC. Residues: CASSLDSLEGYTF.